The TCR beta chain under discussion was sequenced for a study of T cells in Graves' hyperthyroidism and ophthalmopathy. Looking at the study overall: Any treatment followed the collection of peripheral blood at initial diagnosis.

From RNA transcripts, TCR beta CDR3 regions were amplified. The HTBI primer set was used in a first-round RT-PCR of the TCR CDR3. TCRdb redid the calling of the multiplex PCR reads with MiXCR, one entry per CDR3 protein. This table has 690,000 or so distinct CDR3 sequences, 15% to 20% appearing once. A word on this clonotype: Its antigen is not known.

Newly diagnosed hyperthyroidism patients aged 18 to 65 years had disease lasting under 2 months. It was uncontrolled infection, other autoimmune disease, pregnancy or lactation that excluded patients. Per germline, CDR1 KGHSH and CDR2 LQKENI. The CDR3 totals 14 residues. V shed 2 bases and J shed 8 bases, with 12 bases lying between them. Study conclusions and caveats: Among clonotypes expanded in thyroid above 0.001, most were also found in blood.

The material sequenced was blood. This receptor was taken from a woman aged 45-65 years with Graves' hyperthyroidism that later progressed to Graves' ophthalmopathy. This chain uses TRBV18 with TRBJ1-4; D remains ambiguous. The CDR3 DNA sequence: TGTGCCAGCTCACCATATAGGTTGGTAGAAAAACTGTTTTTT. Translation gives CASSPYRLVEKLFF.